What follows are 26 T cell receptor beta chains derived from one specimen sequenced in a study of breast tumors, draining lymph nodes, adjacent tissues. Breast cancer patients provided tissue from their axillary draining lymph nodes. MiXCR, applied by TCRdb to the multiplex PCR reads, yields one record per CDR3 protein. The sample holds about 170,000 distinct CDR3 sequences, roughly a third seen once. The source material was axillary lymph node tissue. All receptors derive from a female donor with breast cancer. Some clones in this sample may be carry-over from other donors' samples.

V gene TRBV25-1 combines with J gene TRBJ2-1; 7 nucleotides line up with TRBD2. The V segment lost 4 bases and the J segment 3 bases; nucleotides outside the gene matches: 6. The germline gives CDR1 MGHDK, CDR2 SYGVNS. This CDR3 is built from 15 residues. The CDR3 sequence is CASSGTSKGYNEQFF. CDR3 in DNA: TGTGCCAGCAGTGGGACTAGTAAGGGCTACAATGAGCAGTTCTTC.

In this sample, this clonotype turned up many times. V usage is TRBV20-1 and J usage is TRBJ2-5; D may be TRBD2 (5 bases). CDR3 length equals 15 residues. CDR1 DFQATT and CDR2 SNEGSKA come from the germline V gene (reference sequence). The germline V and J ends were trimmed by 4 bases and 0 bases, with 15 bases remaining between them. CDR3 sequence reads: CSATSPGGYQETQYF. CDR3 bases: TGCAGTGCTACGTCTCCTGGCGGGTACCAAGAGACCCAGTACTTC.

The gene calls are TRBV7-9 and TRBJ2-1, with 8 bases matching TRBD2. This CDR3 spans 16 amino acids. Germline V gene lookup returns CDR1 SEHNR and CDR2 FQNEAQ (reference sequence). V lost 5 bases and J lost 5; bases outside the gene matches: 11. CDR3 sequence: CASSLGGSGRDNEQFF. In nucleotides, the CDR3 is TGTGCCAGCAGCCTCGGAGGGAGCGGGAGAGACAATGAGCAGTTCTTC.

This clonotype was picked up many times. The J gene is TRBJ2-1, the V gene TRBV2, with TRBD1 identical over 10 bases. Germline values: CDR1 SNHLY, CDR2 FYNNEI. Trimming cost V 8 bases and J 6 bases; bases outside gene matches: 10. The CDR3 runs 15 residues. The CDR3 sequence is CASASPGQGSNEQFF. Written as DNA, the CDR3 is TGTGCCAGCGCCTCCCCGGGACAGGGGTCCAATGAGCAGTTCTTC.

With regard to this clonotype: One end of the junction is discordant with germline, which a read error may explain. V is TRBV5-1 and J is TRBJ2-5, with D possibly being TRBD1 (5 bases). Germline V gene lookup returns CDR1 SGHRS and CDR2 YFSETQ. This CDR3 is 16 amino acids long. The CDR3 reads CASSLGQGTNQETQCF. Written as DNA, the CDR3 is TGCGCCAGCAGCTTGGGGCAGGGAACCAACCAAGAGACCCAGTGCTTC.

Comments on this clonotype: Since no conserved phenylalanine or tryptophan closes the CDR3, a read error is the likely cause. The DNA is left out, because the CDR3 cannot be placed on it with certainty; the CDR3 is given as TCRdb lists it. This rearrangement joins TRBV5-5 to TRBJ2-5; TRBD1 is the table's D call and was not checked against the DNA. The CDR3 contains 12 residues when both ends are counted. The germline CDR1 and CDR2 sequences are SGHKS and YYEKEE (reference sequence). The CDR3 region is CASSLVIGTGGT.

This clonotype has a count of ten or more. The rearrangement uses TRBV6-1 and TRBJ2-5; 9 positions agree with TRBD2. Germline V gene sequence: CDR1 MNHNS, CDR2 SASEGT. The ends lost 2 bases at V and 6 bases at J; junction bases unmatched: 4. CDR3 size: 14 residues. The chain's CDR3 is CASSESGGWQTQYF. The CDR3 DNA reads as TGTGCCAGCAGTGAAAGCGGGGGGTGGCAGACCCAGTACTTC.

This clonotype was picked up many times. This rearrangement joins TRBV7-8 to TRBJ2-7; TRBD1 matches at 8 bases. J gave up 2 bases and V 2 bases, and 5 bases lay outside the gene matches. The CDR3 contains 15 residues. Germline lookup yields CDR1 SGHVS and CDR2 FQNEAQ. The CDR3 DNA follows: TGTGCCAGCAGCTTATCGACAGGGGCGCCCTACGAGCAGTACTTC. Translation: CASSLSTGAPYEQYF.

This clonotype has just a few counts. V and J are TRBV6-6 and TRBJ2-6; 8 nucleotides align to TRBD1. The CDR3 is 15 amino acids. Germline CDR1 and CDR2: MNHNY and SVGAGI (reference sequence). Trimming removed 1 base from V and 5 bases from J; junction bases left unmatched: 1. As DNA, the CDR3 is TGTGCCAGCAGTTACTGGGACAGGTGGGCCAACGTCCTGACTTTC. Protein product: CASSYWDRWANVLTF.

This clonotype was counted at least ten times. This chain links TRBV7-8 with TRBJ2-5; D may be TRBD1 or TRBD2 (6 bases each). Trimming stripped 5 bases from V and 7 bases from J, with 17 bases between. Germline lookup yields CDR1 SGHVS and CDR2 FQNEAQ. This CDR3 region has 14 residues. The CDR3 sequence is CASSEGGSSGTQYF. The CDR3 DNA sequence: TGTGCCAGCAGCGAGGGGGGCTCCAGTGGGACCCAGTACTTC.

This sequence joins TRBV5-6 and TRBJ2-7; D ambiguous. Trimming removed 0 bases from V and 0 bases from J, with 10 bases in between. The CDR3 spans 15 residues. CDR1 SGHDT and CDR2 YYEEEE come from the germline V gene. This CDR3 reads CASSLAPTPSYEQYF. Here the CDR3 DNA reads TGTGCCAGCAGCTTGGCTCCTACCCCCTCCTACGAGCAGTACTTC. Complete variable domain (other parts from reference TRBV5-6 and TRBJ2-7): DAGVTQSPTHLIKTRGQQVTLRCSPKSGHDTVSWYQQALGQGPQFIFQYYEEEERQRGNFPDRFSGHQFPNYSSELNVNALLLGDSALYLCASSLAPTPSYEQYFGPGTRLTVT.

This clonotype showed up many times. V and J are TRBV4-1 and TRBJ1-5; D unresolved. The CDR3 totals 14 residues. V shed 2 bases and J shed 1 base, with 6 bases lying between them. Germline CDR1 reads MGHRA; CDR2 reads YSYEKL. CDR3 nucleotides: TGCGCCAGCAGCCAATCTGGGAGCAATCAGCCCCAGCATTTT. Translated: CASSQSGSNQPQHF.

The table lists this clonotype with many counts. V usage is TRBV4-2 and J usage is TRBJ2-2; D is perhaps TRBD1 or TRBD2 (5 bases each). Deletions cut 3 bases from V and 3 bases from J, with 11 bases between. CDR3 length: 15 residues. Per germline, CDR1 LGHNA and CDR2 YNFKEQ. CDR3 DNA: TGTGCCAGCAGCCAGGGCCGGGACCACACCGGGGAGCTGTTTTTT. It translates to CASSQGRDHTGELFF.

Details on this clonotype: Being one base from a much bigger clone, this may be a read error. V gene TRBV5-6 combines with J gene TRBJ2-7; D unclear. V was clipped by 4 bases and J by 5 bases, with 13 bases between them. Germline assignment: CDR1 SGHDT and CDR2 YYEEEE. The CDR3 runs to 13 residues. The CDR3 region is CASSPARAHEQYF. The CDR3 bases are TGTGCCAGCAGCCCGGCTAGGGCCCACGAGCAGTACTTC. The complete variable domain, with remaining parts taken from reference TRBV5-6 and TRBJ2-7, reads DAGVTQSPTHLIKTRGQQVTLRCSPKSGHDTVSWYQQALGQGPQFIFQYYEEEERQRGNFPDRFSGHQFPNYSSELNVNALLLGDSALYLCASSPARAHEQYFGPGTRLTVT.

The chain joins TRBV5-1 to TRBJ1-1, with 7 bases identical to TRBD1. V shed 4 bases, J shed 0 bases, and the junction held 3 bases outside the gene matches. CDR3 length: 14 amino acids. CDR1 SGHRS and CDR2 YFSETQ come from the germline V gene. This CDR3 reads CASSTGQLNTEAFF. The CDR3 DNA sequence: TGCGCCAGCAGCACGGGACAGCTGAACACTGAAGCTTTCTTT.

Details on this clonotype: At one end, the junction sequence differs from germline, possibly due to a read error. The V and J genes are TRBV7-2 and TRBJ1-2, with D unresolved. CDR3 length: 15 residues. From germline, CDR1 is SGHTA and CDR2 FQGNSA. Here the CDR3 DNA reads TGTGCCAGCAGCTCTCTCCTTGCTTCTAACTATGGCTACCCCTTC. This sequence encodes CASSSLLASNYGYPF.

Worth noting for this clonotype: Germline is not matched at one junction end, which may reflect a read error. The CDR3 nucleotides are TGTGCCAGCAGTCTGAGACAGGGAAACATCGGGGAGCTGTTTTTT. Amino acids: CASSLRQGNIGELFF. V usage is TRBV28 and J usage is TRBJ2-2, with 7 positions matching TRBD1. Germline values: CDR1 MDHEN, CDR2 SYDVKM. There are 15 residues in the CDR3.

This chain connects TRBV2 to TRBJ2-5; 8 bases align to TRBD2. V shed 3 bases, J shed 1 base, and the junction held 4 bases outside the gene matches. Germline loops: CDR1 SNHLY, CDR2 FYNNEI. The CDR3 is 15 amino acids. This CDR3 reads CASSEAGGLQETQYF. The DNA for the CDR3 is TGTGCCAGCAGTGAGGCGGGGGGACTCCAAGAGACCCAGTACTTC.

In its sample, this clonotype was seen many times. The V gene is TRBV5-1, the J gene TRBJ1-6; D possibly corresponds to TRBD1 (6 bases). Germline loops: CDR1 SGHRS, CDR2 YFSETQ. Trimming took 0 bases from V and 9 from J, leaving 7 bases between them. This CDR3 region has 13 residues. CDR3 in amino acids: CASSLGQASPLHF. For the CDR3, the DNA is TGCGCCAGCAGCTTGGGACAGGCTTCACCCCTCCACTTT.

This clonotype was picked up many times. The chain has TRBV7-2 and TRBJ1-6, with D hard to call. The V gene lost 0 bases and the J gene lost 9 bases, with 12 bases spanning the gap. The CDR3 extends over 15 amino acids. From germline, CDR1 is SGHTA and CDR2 FQGNSA. The CDR3 DNA is TGTGCCAGCAGCTTAGCCTCTGGGGTGCGTTCACCCCTCCACTTT. It codes for CASSLASGVRSPLHF.

The chain employs TRBV19 and TRBJ2-7; 9 bases match TRBD1. V was pared by 6 bases and J by 0 bases, with 3 bases of the junction left unmatched. The CDR3 extends over 14 amino acids. Per the germline V gene, CDR1 is LNHDA and CDR2 is SQIVND (reference sequence). DNA of the CDR3: TGTGCCAGTAGAGCGACAGGGGGCTCCTACGAGCAGTACTTC. Translation: CASRATGGSYEQYF.

V and J are TRBV20-1 and TRBJ1-5; D possibly corresponds to TRBD1 (5 bases). The germline CDR1 and CDR2 sequences are DFQATT and SNEGSKA (reference sequence). The CDR3 has 16 residues. Trimming left V 1 base short and J 12 bases short, with 25 bases between. CDR3 residues: CSARVVWGGAKEIQHF. In DNA form, the CDR3 reads TGCAGTGCTAGAGTGGTTTGGGGCGGGGCAAAAGAGATCCAGCATTTT.

This clonotype was observed many times. The J gene is TRBJ1-2, the V gene TRBV7-9; 7 bases match TRBD1. CDR3 length equals 15 residues. V shed 5 bases and J 6 bases; nucleotides not matched to a gene: 12. Germline V gene lookup returns CDR1 SEHNR and CDR2 FQNEAQ (reference sequence). CDR3 sequence: CASSPSIGQVHGYTF. The CDR3 nucleotides are TGTGCCAGCAGCCCTAGTATCGGACAGGTGCATGGCTACACCTTC.

This clonotype showed up many times. The CDR3 region has the DNA TGCGCCAGCAGCGACCACCTCCGGGGTGCGGGAGAGACCCAGTACTTC. It codes for CASSDHLRGAGETQYF. The V gene is TRBV4-1, the J gene TRBJ2-5, with D perhaps matching TRBD2 (5 bases). V lost 5 bases and J lost 4, with 20 bases in between. The CDR3 has 16 residues. Germline V gene sequence: CDR1 MGHRA, CDR2 YSYEKL.

This clonotype was seen ten or more times. The chain is built from TRBV14 and TRBJ1-5; D ambiguous. The CDR3 runs to 13 residues. V lost 1 base to trimming and J lost 3 bases, with 4 bases between them. The germline V gene has CDR1 SGHDN and CDR2 FVKESK. The CDR3 loop is CASSQGINQPQHF. The CDR3 DNA sequence: TGTGCCAGCAGCCAAGGCATCAATCAGCCCCAGCATTTT.

The table lists this clonotype with many counts. The chain combines TRBV9 with TRBJ2-1, with D possibly matching TRBD2 (6 bases). V lost 5 bases, J lost 0 bases, and 12 bases lay in between. Looked up from germline, CDR1 is SGDLS and CDR2 is YYNGEE. The CDR3 is 15 amino acids. Here the CDR3 reads CASSGGASSYNEQFF. CDR3 sequence (DNA): TGTGCCAGCAGTGGAGGGGCGAGCTCCTACAATGAGCAGTTCTTC.